This is a list of T cell receptor beta chains from one sample in a study of T cell responses to AZD1222 COVID-19 vaccine. Profiled with immunoSEQ multiplex PCR; TCRdb holds only in-frame clones, not every one. The sample lists 73,000 or so clones; about four fifths were seen once. Here the sequenced sample was peripheral blood, taken on day 0 of AZD1222 vaccination. The receptors stem from an adult in good health. CDR3s include the opening cysteine and the closing phenylalanine or tryptophan. A D gene is named only where the DNA matches it firmly. Clone size appears in some rows only: once, few, many, or a class for an expanded clone.

J: TRBJ1-1; D: .; V: TRBV29-1; size: .; DNA: TGCAGCGTTGTAGAGGTGGGAACTGAAGCTTTCTTT; CDR3: CSVVEVGTEAFF
J: TRBJ2-5; D: TRBD2; V: TRBV11-3; size: .; DNA: TGTGCCAGCAGCTTGGGACTAGCGGAAGAGACCCAGTACTTC; CDR3: CASSLGLAEETQYF
J: TRBJ2-5; D: .; V: TRBV2; size: .; DNA: TGTGCCAGCAGTGTAGGTAAAGAGACCCAGTACTTC; CDR3: CASSVGKETQYF
J: TRBJ1-6; D: .; V: TRBV7-2; size: .; DNA: TGTGCCAGCAGCTTAGTGGGCAGAAATTCACCCCTCCACTTT; CDR3: CASSLVGRNSPLHF
J: TRBJ2-3; D: .; V: TRBV7-9; size: .; DNA: TGTGCCAGCAGCAGAAGTCCCAGCACAGATACGCAGTATTTT; CDR3: CASSRSPSTDTQYF
J: TRBJ1-6; D: .; V: TRBV30; size: .; DNA: TGTGCCTGGACCCCACCGCCGGGACAAAATTCACCCCTCCACTTT; CDR3: CAWTPPPGQNSPLHF
J: TRBJ1-4; D: TRBD1; V: TRBV29-1; size: .; DNA: TGCAGCGTGGCCGGGACAGGGAATGAAAAACTGTTTTTT; CDR3: CSVAGTGNEKLFF
J: TRBJ1-2; D: .; V: TRBV21-1; size: .; DNA: TGTGCCAGCAGCAAAGGAGAGGGACAGGGTAAGAGCAATGGCTACACCTTC; CDR3: CASSKGEGQGKSNGYTF
J: TRBJ2-6; D: .; V: TRBV19; size: .; DNA: TGTGCCAGTAGTATCCCCACAGGGTTAGGAGCCAACGTCCTGACTTTC; CDR3: CASSIPTGLGANVLTF
J: TRBJ2-3; D: TRBD2; V: TRBV4-2; size: .; DNA: TGTGCCAGCAGCCAAGATGCGACTAGCGGGGCCACAGATACGCAGTATTTT; CDR3: CASSQDATSGATDTQYF
J: TRBJ2-4; D: .; V: TRBV5-4; size: .; DNA: TGTGCCAGCAGCTTGGCCGGACTACGAAACATTCAGTACTTC; CDR3: CASSLAGLRNIQYF
J: TRBJ2-5; D: .; V: TRBV28; size: few; DNA: TGTGCCAGCAGTCCAACAGGGTTCGGGGCCCAGTACTTC; CDR3: CASSPTGFGAQYF
J: TRBJ1-2; D: .; V: TRBV14; size: .; DNA: TGTGCCAGCAGCCAAGTCCCGGCCTATGGCTACACCTTC; CDR3: CASSQVPAYGYTF
J: TRBJ1-3; D: .; V: TRBV2; size: .; DNA: TGTGCCAGCAGAGGGCCCTTCGGAAACACCATATATTTT; CDR3: CASRGPFGNTIYF
J: TRBJ2-1; D: TRBD2; V: TRBV9; size: .; DNA: TGTGCCAGCAGCGTTAGCGGGGGGGCCAGTAATGAGCAGTTCTTC; CDR3: CASSVSGGASNEQFF
J: TRBJ2-1; D: TRBD1; V: TRBV6-2/TRBV6-3; size: .; DNA: TGTGCCAGCAGTTACCCTACCGGGACAGGGGGGCATGAGCAGTTCTTC; CDR3: CASSYPTGTGGHEQFF
J: TRBJ2-7; D: TRBD2; V: TRBV7-3; size: .; DNA: TGTGCCAGCAGCAGAGGGGAGGGCTACGAGCAGTACTTC; CDR3: CASSRGEGYEQYF
J: TRBJ1-2; D: .; V: TRBV20-1; size: .; DNA: TGCAGTGCTACGGACAGCTATGGCTACACCTTC; CDR3: CSATDSYGYTF
J: TRBJ1-5; D: .; V: TRBV10-3; size: few; DNA: TGTGCCATCAGTATGGACACCTCCAATCAGCCCCAGCATTTT; CDR3: CAISMDTSNQPQHF
J: TRBJ1-2; D: .; V: TRBV28; size: .; DNA: TGTGCCAGCAGTTCCCCCACGTATGGCTACACCTTC; CDR3: CASSSPTYGYTF
J: TRBJ1-2; D: .; V: TRBV10-3; size: .; DNA: TGTGCCACGAGAGGTTCCAACTATGGCTACACCTTC; CDR3: CATRGSNYGYTF
J: TRBJ1-2; D: .; V: TRBV10-3; size: once; DNA: TGTGCCATCACCCCAGGGGAGGGCGCCTATGGCTACACCTTC; CDR3: CAITPGEGAYGYTF
J: TRBJ1-6; D: .; V: TRBV5-5; size: once; DNA: TGTGCCAGCACCCCGCCCCGGAGCTCCTATAATTCACCCCTCCACTTT; CDR3: CASTPPRSSYNSPLHF
J: TRBJ2-2; D: TRBD1; V: TRBV5-6; size: .; DNA: TGTGCCAGCCGAGGGGGCCCGAACACCGGGGAGCTGTTTTTT; CDR3: CASRGGPNTGELFF
J: TRBJ2-7; D: .; V: TRBV10-3; size: .; DNA: TGTGCCATCAGTGAATCTGGGGGGCAGTACGAGCAGTACTTC; CDR3: CAISESGGQYEQYF
J: TRBJ1-1; D: TRBD1; V: TRBV7-3; size: .; DNA: TGTGCCAGCAGCTCCGGAGAGGGGGCGGCCACTGAAGCTTTCTTT; CDR3: CASSSGEGAATEAFF
J: TRBJ1-1; D: .; V: TRBV24-1; size: .; DNA: TGTGCCACCAGTGATGGAGGGACTGAAGCTTTCTTT; CDR3: CATSDGGTEAFF
J: TRBJ1-3; D: TRBD1; V: TRBV9; size: .; DNA: TGTGCCAGCAGCGTAGCGGCAGGGGGAGATGGAAACACCATATATTTT; CDR3: CASSVAAGGDGNTIYF
J: TRBJ2-3; D: TRBD2; V: TRBV2; size: .; DNA: TGTGCCAGCAGTGGGGGGACTAGGGGGTTGGTAACGCAGTATTTT; CDR3: CASSGGTRGLVTQYF
J: TRBJ1-5; D: .; V: TRBV7-9; size: .; DNA: TGTGCCAGCAGCGACAGTGACATAGGCAATCAGCCCCAGCATTTT; CDR3: CASSDSDIGNQPQHF
J: TRBJ1-3; D: TRBD1; V: TRBV11-2; size: .; DNA: TGTGCCAGCAGCTATTTACAGGGGGCCTCTGGAAACACCATATATTTT; CDR3: CASSYLQGASGNTIYF
J: TRBJ1-1; D: .; V: TRBV7-6; size: .; DNA: TGTGCCAGCAGTTATTACCAGGGAGAAGCTTTCTTT; CDR3: CASSYYQGEAFF
J: TRBJ1-3; D: .; V: TRBV7-9; size: once; DNA: TGTGCCAGCAGCTTAGATGAGGCGGGTCGCTCTGGAAACACCATATATTTT; CDR3: CASSLDEAGRSGNTIYF
J: TRBJ1-2; D: TRBD1; V: TRBV2; size: .; DNA: TGTGCCAGCACCGTGACAGGGGGCAATGGCTACACCTTC; CDR3: CASTVTGGNGYTF
J: TRBJ2-5; D: .; V: TRBV5-4; size: .; DNA: TGTGCCAGCAGCCTTGGCATCAGGGGCCAGGAGACCCAGTACTTC; CDR3: CASSLGIRGQETQYF